The sequence of this T cell receptor (beta chain) was determined in a study of shared clonotypes between healthy human individuals. Looking at the study overall: Two women and three men aged 18 to 49 made up the donors. Study-level findings and limits: Generally, naive subsets (rather than memory subsets) showed larger estimated richness.

Of note for this clone: The target antigen is unknown.

The CDR3 is made up of 13 amino acids. Germline assignment: CDR1 LNHDA and CDR2 SQIVND (reference sequence). V lost 7 bases and J 2 bases, leaving 11 bases between the germline ends. CD45RO-negative cells were positively selected for CCR7, leaving out terminally differentiated effector memory CD45RA+ cells. Libraries were prepared by immunoSEQ multiplex PCR; TCRdb keeps only in-frame clonotypes and omits some of them. This table holds under 850,000 clones, around 92% found once. V usage is TRBV19 and J usage is TRBJ1-2; D unresolved. This sequence originates from a man in his thirties or forties in good health. Input material: naive CD8+ T cells sorted from blood. The CDR3 loop reads CASTTTRNYGYTF. In DNA, the CDR3 is TGTGCCAGTACTACGACGAGGAACTATGGCTACACCTTC.